The present entry profiles one T cell receptor (beta chain) with its context. As yet, its antigen is unknown. This sample's treatment: oral pan-JAK inhibitor, 5-10 mg twice daily. Sequencing templates came from extracted RNA that was reverse transcribed into cDNA. Assay: immunoSEQ multiplex PCR; the TCRdb copy retains only in-frame clones and omits some. The data show more than 150,000 clones, with approximately 49% seen just once and 10% held by the top ten. This entry belongs to a study of CD8+ T cells in alopecia areata. Whole-study findings and limits: Scalp sequencing captures resident alphabeta T cells of normal skin too.

Trimming cost V 1 base and J 8 bases, with 17 bases left between them. This CDR3 contains 15 residues. CDR1 and CDR2 from the germline V gene are MGHDK and SYGVNS. V usage is TRBV25-1 and J usage is TRBJ1-2, with D unresolved. The sequence derives from a human donor with alopecia areata. Sample: CD8+ T cells sorted from blood, taken between weeks 51 and 52, from a patient treated with tofacitinib. CDR3 DNA sequence: TGTGCCAGCAGTGAATTAGACCCGCCGGATCAGGGCTACACCTTC. Translation: CASSELDPPDQGYTF.